This T cell receptor beta chain was identified in a study of T cell changes during pregnancy in multiple sclerosis. Assay: immunoSEQ multiplex PCR; the TCRdb copy retains only in-frame clones and omits some. The sample has about 93,000 clones, 85% to 95% seen once; the top ten hold 2% to 2.5%. The sequencing used peripheral blood, collected after pregnancy. The sequence came from a female donor with multiple sclerosis, enrolled in a pregnancy study.

The CDR3 reads CASSWTGINYEQYF. The CDR3 DNA is TGTGCCAGCAGTTGGACGGGAATAAACTACGAGCAGTACTTC. This chain joins TRBV28 and TRBJ2-7, with D perhaps TRBD2 (5 bases). The germline V gene has CDR1 MDHEN and CDR2 SYDVKM. Trimming took off 4 bases at V and 3 bases at J, with 13 bases between the two ends. The CDR3 extends over 14 amino acids.